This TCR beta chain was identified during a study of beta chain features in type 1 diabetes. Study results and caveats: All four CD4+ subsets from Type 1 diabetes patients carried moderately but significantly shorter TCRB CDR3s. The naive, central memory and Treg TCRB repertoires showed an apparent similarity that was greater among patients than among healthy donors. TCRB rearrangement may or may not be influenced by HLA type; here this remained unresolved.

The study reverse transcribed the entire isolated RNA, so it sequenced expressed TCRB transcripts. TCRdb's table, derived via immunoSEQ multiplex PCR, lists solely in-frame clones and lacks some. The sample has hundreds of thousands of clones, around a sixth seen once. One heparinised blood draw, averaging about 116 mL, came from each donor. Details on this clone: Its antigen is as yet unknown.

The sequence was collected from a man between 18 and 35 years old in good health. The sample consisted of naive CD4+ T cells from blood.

The chain's CDR3 is CASRLLGGRPLGTEAFF. In DNA, the CDR3 is TGTGCCAGCAGGCTCCTTGGGGGGCGCCCTTTGGGTACTGAAGCTTTCTTT. The V and J genes are TRBV7-2 and TRBJ1-1; D is perhaps TRBD1 (6 bases). In germline, CDR1 is SGHTA, CDR2 FQGNSA. The V and J ends lost 6 bases and 5 bases respectively, with 25 bases between them. The CDR3 totals 17 residues.